The 2 T cell receptor beta chains presented below share a single source sample, sequenced in a study of CD8+ T cells in alopecia areata. From alopecia areata patients, lesional scalp punch biopsies and peripheral blood were collected. Following extraction, RNA underwent reverse transcription to cDNA, which served as the sequencing template. Clones were sequenced by immunoSEQ multiplex PCR, and TCRdb holds only the in-frame ones, with some missing. The table includes about 5,700 clones, around 58% detected once. Sequenced material: skin, taken at week 0. Every receptor here comes from a human donor with alopecia areata.

This clone was counted a few times. The chain combines TRBV4-1 with TRBJ1-1; a possible D gene is TRBD1 (5 bases). Germline values: CDR1 MGHRA, CDR2 YSYEKL. V was pared by 3 bases and J by 0 bases, with 11 bases between. The CDR3 length is 15 residues. CDR3 region: CASSQAGPLNTEAFF. The CDR3 DNA reads TGCGCCAGCAGCCAGGCGGGACCCTTGAACACTGAAGCTTTCTTT.

This clone has just one count. V is TRBV6-5 and J is TRBJ1-4, with 9 positions matching TRBD1. Trimming took 4 bases from V and 0 from J; bases not matched to a gene: 3. The CDR3 is made up of 16 amino acids. Per the germline V gene, CDR1 is MNHEY and CDR2 is SVGAGI. CDR3 protein: CASSLTGGATNEKLFF. The DNA for the CDR3 is TGTGCCAGCAGTTTGACAGGGGGAGCAACTAATGAAAAACTGTTTTTT.